This T cell receptor (beta chain) was recovered during a study of T-cell reconstitution after alpha-beta-depleted transplantation in children. With 4 bases removed from V and 2 bases from J, the gap between germline ends came to 12 bases. The CDR3 has 14 residues. Germline CDR1 and CDR2: SGHNT and YENEEA. Library preparation (for TCRbeta) was performed with unique molecular identifiers. TCRdb called the PCR reads again in MiXCR, with one record for every CDR3 protein. The sample has 200,000 to 300,000 distinct CDR3 sequences; about 12% are singletons. This clonotype was seen repeatedly, ten times or more.

This chain joins TRBV11-3 and TRBJ2-7; D unresolved. This TCR was sampled from a human donor who donated a stem cell graft to a child with acute lymphoblastic leukemia. Sequences were derived from PBMCs from the stem cell graft donor, sampled from the stem cell graft. This chain's CDR3 is CASSSYTSPYEQYF. Written as DNA, the CDR3 is TGTGCCAGCAGCTCGTACACTTCTCCCTACGAGCAGTACTTC.